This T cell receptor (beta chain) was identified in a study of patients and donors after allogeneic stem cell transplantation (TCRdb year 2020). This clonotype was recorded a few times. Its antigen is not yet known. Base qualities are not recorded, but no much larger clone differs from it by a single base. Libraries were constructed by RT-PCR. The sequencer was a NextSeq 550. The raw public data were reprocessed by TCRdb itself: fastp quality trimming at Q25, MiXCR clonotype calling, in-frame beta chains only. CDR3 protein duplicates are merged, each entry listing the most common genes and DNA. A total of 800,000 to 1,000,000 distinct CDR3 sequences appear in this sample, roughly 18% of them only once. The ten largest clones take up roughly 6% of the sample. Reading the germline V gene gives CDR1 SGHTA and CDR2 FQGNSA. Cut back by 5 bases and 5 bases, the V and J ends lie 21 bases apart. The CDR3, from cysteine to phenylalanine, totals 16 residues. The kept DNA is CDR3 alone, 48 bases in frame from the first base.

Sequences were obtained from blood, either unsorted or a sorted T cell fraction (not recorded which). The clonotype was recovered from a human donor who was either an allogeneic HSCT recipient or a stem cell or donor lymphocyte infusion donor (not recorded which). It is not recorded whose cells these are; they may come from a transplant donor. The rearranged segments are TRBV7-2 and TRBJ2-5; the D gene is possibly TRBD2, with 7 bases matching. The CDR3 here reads CASSPLGRGAGETQYF. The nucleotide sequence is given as TGTGCCAGCAGCCCCTTAGGTCGGGGGGCCGGGGAGACCCAGTACTTC.